This T cell receptor beta chain emerged from a study of blood T cell repertoires in COVID-19. Across the study: Acute-phase and convalescent COVID-19 samples originated in the United States, Italy and Spain.

This clone was counted only a few times. There are 15 residues in the CDR3. Germline V gene sequence: CDR1 LNHDA, CDR2 SQIVND (reference sequence). V was clipped by 5 bases and J by 8 bases; unmatched bases: 9. Measured with immunoSEQ multiplex PCR; TCRdb has only the in-frame clones, and not every one. Of 150,000 to 180,000 clones in the sample, roughly 88% are singletons; the top ten hold roughly 0.6%. Seattle patient enrollment occurred during active infection, with longitudinal follow-up thereafter. The rearrangement uses TRBV19 and TRBJ2-1, with 10 bases that match TRBD2. The sequence came from a man in his fifties or sixties with COVID-19, enrolled during active disease. The sequenced sample consisted of peripheral blood. The CDR3 reads CASSLASGSWDEQFF. CDR3 nucleotide sequence: TGTGCCAGTAGTTTAGCTAGCGGGAGTTGGGATGAGCAGTTCTTC.